Described below is a single T cell receptor beta chain sequence and its context. This entry comes from a study of blood T cell repertoires in COVID-19. Data came from immunoSEQ multiplex PCR; TCRdb stores just in-frame clones and leaves some out. The sample carries roughly 220,000 clones, around 86% recorded once. Sequencing input: PBMCs or T cells enriched from blood (not recorded which). The clonotype was recovered from a woman aged 35 to 49 with acute COVID-19.

The DNA of the CDR3 is TGTGCCAGCAGCGTCTTTGGGGGGGGCCCTGAGGATACGCAGTATTTT. Encoded protein: CASSVFGGGPEDTQYF. The rearrangement links TRBV9 to TRBJ2-3; D is possibly TRBD2 (7 bases). Germline V gene data show CDR1 as SGDLS and CDR2 as YYNGEE. Trimming took 2 bases from V and 6 from J, leaving 19 bases between them. This CDR3 is built from 16 residues.